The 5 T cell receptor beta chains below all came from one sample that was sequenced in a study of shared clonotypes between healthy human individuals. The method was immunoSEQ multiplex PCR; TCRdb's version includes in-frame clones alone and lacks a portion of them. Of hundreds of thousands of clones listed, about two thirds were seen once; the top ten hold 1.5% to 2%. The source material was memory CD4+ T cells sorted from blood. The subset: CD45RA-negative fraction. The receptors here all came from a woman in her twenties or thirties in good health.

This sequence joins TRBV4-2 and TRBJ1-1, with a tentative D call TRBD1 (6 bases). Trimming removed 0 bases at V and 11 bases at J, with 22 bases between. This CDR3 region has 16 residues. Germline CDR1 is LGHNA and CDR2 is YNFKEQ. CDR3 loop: CASSQDLLGHRQGAFF. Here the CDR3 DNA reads TGTGCCAGCAGCCAAGATTTGTTGGGACACCGTCAAGGGGCTTTCTTT.

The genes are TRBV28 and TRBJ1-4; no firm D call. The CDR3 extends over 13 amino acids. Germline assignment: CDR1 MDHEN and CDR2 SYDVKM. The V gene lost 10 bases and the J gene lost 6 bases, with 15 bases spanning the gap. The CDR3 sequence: CATLKSVDEKLFF. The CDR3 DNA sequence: TGTGCCACCCTAAAATCGGTGGATGAAAAACTGTTTTTT.

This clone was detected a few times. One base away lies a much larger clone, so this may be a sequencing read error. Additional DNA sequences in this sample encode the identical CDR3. Written as DNA, the CDR3 is TGCGCCAGCAGTTCCGGGACGGAGAACACCGGGGAGCTGTTTTTT. It yields the protein CASSSGTENTGELFF. This chain joins TRBV5-1 and TRBJ2-2, with D perhaps assigned TRBD1 or TRBD2 (5 bases each). V lost 5 bases to trimming and J lost 1 base, with 12 bases between them. Germline values: CDR1 SGHRS, CDR2 YFSETQ. The CDR3 is 15 residues long.

This CDR3 reads CASTTGGLTSIEQYF. The CDR3 DNA reads as TGTGCCAGCACCACTGGGGGACTGACGTCCATCGAGCAGTACTTC. The genes are TRBV2 and TRBJ2-7, with D possibly being TRBD2 (6 bases). The CDR3 loop spans 15 amino acids. Germline-derived CDR1 and CDR2 are SNHLY and FYNNEI. Trimming stripped 7 bases from V and 6 bases from J, with 22 bases between.

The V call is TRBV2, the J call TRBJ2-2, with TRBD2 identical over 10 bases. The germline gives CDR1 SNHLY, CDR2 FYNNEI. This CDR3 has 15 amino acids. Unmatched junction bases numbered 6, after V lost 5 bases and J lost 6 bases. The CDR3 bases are TGTGCCAGCAGTCTGAGCGGGGGGGGCGCCGGGGAGCTGTTTTTT. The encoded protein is CASSLSGGGAGELFF.